This section outlines one T cell receptor beta chain sequence together with its context. CDR1 MDHEN and CDR2 SYDVKM come from the germline V gene. The V end lost 2 bases, the J end lost 3 bases, and 7 bases lay between the germline ends. This CDR3 is built from 13 residues. The data derive from a study of cytomegalovirus exposure and HLA in healthy donors. The PCR employed 60 Vbeta primers together with 13 Jbeta primers. Clones were sequenced by immunoSEQ multiplex PCR, and TCRdb holds only the in-frame ones, with some missing. The sample carries approximately 140,000 clones, approximately 83% recorded once.

The sample was PBMCs. The receptor comes from a man between 40 and 49 years old in good health and CMV-seropositive. The chain combines TRBV28 with TRBJ1-1; D unresolved. CDR3 region: CASSLGLYTEAFF. The CDR3 region has the DNA TGTGCCAGCAGTTTAGGGCTGTACACTGAAGCTTTCTTT.